One and the same sample provided the 20 T cell receptor beta chains below, sequenced in a study of identical twins. Each CDR3 protein gets one entry after TCRdb re-called the 5' RACE reads with MiXCR. This repertoire shows just under 550,000 distinct CDR3 sequences, about 15% found once; its top ten account for 0.35% to 0.45%. Another study also made use of these data, one on yellow fever vaccine responses in identical twins.

Material: CD4+ T cells sorted from blood. The receptors shown here come from a woman aged 18 to 35 in good health.

The V and J genes are TRBV28 and TRBJ1-1, with D unresolved. Germline CDR1 is MDHEN and CDR2 is SYDVKM. This CDR3 contains 12 residues. The V end was cut by 6 bases, the J end by 4 bases, with 9 bases between. CDR3 DNA sequence: TGTGCCAGCAGGAAACATGGCACTGAAGCTTTCTTT. Its translation is CASRKHGTEAFF.

The table lists this clonotype with many counts. This chain uses TRBV20-1 with TRBJ2-7, with TRBD2 matching over 10 bases. The trim removed 6 bases at V and 4 bases at J, leaving 6 bases unmatched. Germline V gene lookup returns CDR1 DFQATT and CDR2 SNEGSKA (reference sequence). This CDR3 is built from 13 residues. For the CDR3, the DNA is TGCAGTGCCCGGACTAGCGGAGTATACGAGCAGTACTTC. It encodes CSARTSGVYEQYF.

This clonotype was counted only a few times. The chain recombines TRBV5-1 with TRBJ2-1, with 14 bases identical to TRBD2. The CDR3 consists of 19 residues. Germline CDR1 and CDR2: SGHRS and YFSETQ. V was clipped by 4 bases and J by 0 bases; unmatched bases: 9. CDR3 sequence reads: CASSARLAGGPGSYNEQFF. The CDR3 DNA reads TGCGCCAGCAGCGCTCGACTAGCGGGAGGGCCAGGCTCCTACAATGAGCAGTTCTTC. The entire variable domain, with the rest obtained from reference TRBV5-1 and TRBJ2-1, is as follows: KAGVTQTPRYLIKTRGQQVTLSCSPISGHRSVSWYQQTPGQGLQFLFEYFSETQRNKGNFPGRFSGRQFSNSRSEMNVSTLELGDSALYLCASSARLAGGPGSYNEQFFGPGTRLTVL.

There are many counts of this clonotype. The chain combines TRBV25-1 with TRBJ2-7, with 9 bases identical to TRBD1. The CDR3 length is 14 residues. The germline gives CDR1 MGHDK, CDR2 SYGVNS. V lost 7 bases, J lost 4 bases, and 8 bases stayed unmatched. The CDR3 reads CASNPGQGSYEQYF. Here the CDR3 DNA reads TGTGCCAGCAATCCGGGACAGGGTAGTTACGAGCAGTACTTC.

The table lists this clonotype with a few counts. This rearrangement joins TRBV25-1 to TRBJ2-1; a possible D gene is TRBD2 (5 bases). Per germline, CDR1 MGHDK and CDR2 SYGVNS. With 4 bases removed from V and 3 bases from J, the gap between germline ends came to 13 bases. The CDR3 loop spans 15 amino acids. In DNA, the CDR3 is TGTGCCAGCAGTGTGGGAGCGGTGCTCTACAATGAGCAGTTCTTC. Its protein product is CASSVGAVLYNEQFF.

This clonotype was counted only a few times. The chain uses TRBV12-3 or TRBV12-4 and TRBJ2-2, with D possibly TRBD2 on 6 matching bases. Trimming took 2 bases from V and 0 from J, leaving 13 bases between them. The CDR3 totals 17 residues. CDR3 in DNA: TGTGCCAGCAGTTTACTGCGGGGTTACGCGAACACCGGGGAGCTGTTTTTT. It is translated as CASSLLRGYANTGELFF.

The DNA for the CDR3 is TGCAGCGTTGAATCAGGGGTCTCCTACAATGAGCAGTTCTTC. It is translated as CSVESGVSYNEQFF. This chain connects TRBV29-1 to TRBJ2-1; the D gene is possibly TRBD1 (6 bases). Trimming left V 2 bases short and J 0 bases short, with 8 bases between. This CDR3 is built from 14 residues. The germline gives CDR1 SQVTM, CDR2 ANQGSEA.

This clonotype was observed a few times. The chain combines TRBV27 with TRBJ2-3; 9 nucleotides agree with TRBD2. Germline V gene sequence: CDR1 MNHEY, CDR2 SMNVEV (reference sequence). This CDR3 contains 17 residues. J was trimmed by 0 bases and V by 3 bases; bases with no gene match: 7. The CDR3 DNA sequence: TGTGCCAGCAGTTTCCGTGGACTAGCGATTAGCACAGATACGCAGTATTTT. Its translation is CASSFRGLAISTDTQYF.

This clonotype has more than one count but fewer than ten. This sequence joins TRBV7-8 and TRBJ2-2; D uncertain. Trimming took 3 bases from V and 8 from J, leaving 13 bases between them. Germline V gene lookup returns CDR1 SGHVS and CDR2 FQNEAQ. This CDR3 contains 14 residues. CDR3 coding DNA: TGTGCCAGCAGCTTGGCCCCAGCGAGGGGGGAGCTGTTTTTT. Translation gives CASSLAPARGELFF.

The chain has TRBV18 and TRBJ2-5, with D perhaps matching TRBD1 (6 bases). V dropped 2 bases and J dropped 5 bases, with 15 bases sitting between them. The CDR3 spans 15 residues. CDR1 is KGHSH and CDR2 is LQKENI in the germline V gene. CDR3 amino acids: CASSPGGSNMETQYF. For the CDR3, the DNA is TGTGCCAGCTCACCAGGGGGCTCTAATATGGAGACCCAGTACTTC.

This clonotype turned up a few times. CDR3 residues: CAISESTGDEQYV. For the CDR3, the DNA is TGTGCCATCAGTGAGTCGACAGGGGACGAGCAGTACGTC. This rearrangement joins TRBV10-3 to TRBJ2-7, with 8 bases fitting TRBD1. The germline V gene has CDR1 ENHRY and CDR2 SYGVKD. V shed 0 bases, J shed 5 bases, and the junction held 0 bases outside the gene matches. This CDR3 has 13 residues.

This clonotype was seen a handful of times. The V and J genes are TRBV28 and TRBJ1-2; no reliable D call. In germline, CDR1 is MDHEN, CDR2 SYDVKM. This CDR3 is 11 amino acids long. Trimming pared 8 bases from V and 1 base from J, leaving 5 bases between. The CDR3 DNA is TGTGCCAGCCACAGTAACTATGGCTACACCTTC. Amino acids: CASHSNYGYTF.

This clonotype showed up just a few times. The V gene is TRBV28, the J gene TRBJ2-5; unclear D gene. In germline, CDR1 is MDHEN, CDR2 SYDVKM. CDR3 length: 13 amino acids. V lost 7 bases and J 4 bases, leaving 13 bases between the germline ends. The CDR3 sequence: CASMRPPVETQYF. CDR3 DNA sequence: TGTGCCAGCATGAGGCCACCGGTAGAGACCCAGTACTTC.

Ten or more counts support this clonotype. This rearrangement joins TRBV7-2 to TRBJ2-3; D is perhaps TRBD2 (6 bases). CDR1 is SGHTA, CDR2 FQGNSA, per germline. V was pared by 2 bases and J by 1 base, with 7 bases between. This CDR3 is 14 amino acids long. The CDR3 is CASSLWEGTDTQYF. The DNA for the CDR3 is TGTGCCAGCAGCTTATGGGAGGGCACAGATACGCAGTATTTT.

This clonotype was observed many times. The chain couples TRBV7-9 to TRBJ2-2; the match to TRBD2 covers 8 bases. Looked up from germline, CDR1 is SEHNR and CDR2 is FQNEAQ (reference sequence). With 2 bases clipped from V and 3 bases from J, the junction kept 5 bases outside the gene matches. The CDR3 covers 16 residues. The CDR3, as DNA: TGTGCCAGCAGCTTACTAGCGGGTGATCACACCGGGGAGCTGTTTTTT. Translating it yields CASSLLAGDHTGELFF.

This clonotype appeared many times. The chain links TRBV7-9 to TRBJ1-6; D is undetermined. This CDR3 is 13 amino acids long. V dropped 7 bases and J dropped 15 bases, with 19 bases sitting between them. Per germline, CDR1 SEHNR and CDR2 FQNEAQ (reference sequence). The CDR3 DNA reads TGTGCCAGCACTCTATCGGACCCCTTAGGCCTCCACTTT. It specifies CASTLSDPLGLHF.

The chain combines TRBV5-1 with TRBJ1-2, with TRBD1 matching 7 bases. CDR3 length equals 12 residues. The V gene end was trimmed by 3 bases and the J gene end by 7 bases; junction bases not matched to a gene: 3. CDR1 SGHRS and CDR2 YFSETQ come from the germline V gene. The CDR3 region is CASSYEGAGYTF. CDR3 in DNA: TGCGCCAGCAGCTACGAGGGGGCTGGCTACACCTTC.

This clonotype was found a few times. The chain uses TRBV5-6 and TRBJ2-5; D gene ambiguous. Germline V gene lookup returns CDR1 SGHDT and CDR2 YYEEEE. The V and J ends lost 4 bases and 5 bases respectively, with 12 bases between them. This CDR3 has 13 residues. Written as DNA, the CDR3 is TGTGCCAGCAGCATCGATAAGAGTGAGACCCAGTACTTC. This translates into CASSIDKSETQYF. Full variable domain (remainder filled in from reference TRBV5-6 and TRBJ2-5): DAGVTQSPTHLIKTRGQQVTLRCSPKSGHDTVSWYQQALGQGPQFIFQYYEEEERQRGNFPDRFSGHQFPNYSSELNVNALLLGDSALYLCASSIDKSETQYFGPGTRLLVL.

This clonotype was observed a handful of times. V gene TRBV4-2 combines with J gene TRBJ1-4; 9 nucleotides line up with TRBD1. Germline V gives CDR1 LGHNA, CDR2 YNFKEQ. The CDR3 totals 15 residues. V gave up 1 base and J gave up 7 bases; unmatched junction bases: 4. CDR3 DNA sequence: TGTGCCAGCAGCCAAGGAGGGACAGGGAGTGAAAAACTGTTTTTT. It encodes CASSQGGTGSEKLFF.

The table lists this clonotype with many counts. The V gene is TRBV10-3, the J gene TRBJ2-7; D gene uncertain. From germline, CDR1 is ENHRY and CDR2 SYGVKD. Trimming left V 0 bases short and J 5 bases short, with 11 bases between. This CDR3 contains 14 residues. This CDR3 reads CAISESDRVDEQYF. The CDR3 DNA reads as TGTGCCATCAGTGAGTCGGACCGGGTAGACGAGCAGTACTTC.